This T cell receptor (beta chain) is from a study of OX40 agonist ivuxolimab in advanced cancers. Looking at the study overall: Ivuxolimab was an agonistic, fully human IgG2 monoclonal antibody directed against OX40 (CD134), a costimulatory receptor. In the dose-escalation cohort, roughly 80% of patients were male, and the mean age was approximately 60 years, with a range of about 20 to 90. Intravenous ivuxolimab was administered to patients every 2 weeks at six dose levels: 0.01, 0.1, 0.3, 1.5, 3 and 10 mg/kg. Partial responses occurred in three dose-escalation patients, of whom one had hepatocellular carcinoma and two had cutaneous melanoma. Patients were allowed to have had prior anti-PD-1, anti-PD-L1 or anti-CTLA-4 therapy, and 40% to 45% of the dose-escalation patients had been treated with checkpoint inhibitors. The monotherapy dose-escalation portion (N of about 49 patients) of the phase I ivuxolimab trial is reported in the paper. Peripheral TCRbeta sequencing was intended to test whether TCR sequence diversity was altered and clonal T-cell expansion was caused by ivuxolimab. Of the approximately 54 patients in dose escalation, about 19 had hepatocellular carcinoma, some 15 had melanoma, 9 had renal cell carcinoma and 9 had head and neck cancer.

Patients with a history of autoimmune disease or receiving systemic immunosuppression were excluded from the trial. Peripheral blood for TCR sequencing was drawn from every dose cohort at baseline, at cycle 4 day 1 and at cycle 7 day 1. Samples were obtained from an open-label, multicenter, first-in-human phase I dose-escalation trial of ivuxolimab. Adults with locally advanced or metastatic head and neck squamous cell, hepatocellular, melanoma or renal cell carcinoma were enrolled in the trial. Before TCR sequencing, CD4+ T cells and CD8+ T cells from peripheral blood were sorted into separate populations. V is trimmed back by 5 bases and J by 1 base, and the junction contains 5 bases that no gene match accounts for. Via the germline V gene, CDR1 is SGHRS and CDR2 YFSETQ. Spanning cysteine to phenylalanine, the CDR3 consists of 15 amino acids. Just CDR3 DNA is preserved here, 45 bases in frame from base 1.

For sequencing of the TCRbeta CDR3 region, genomic DNA was extracted from the sorted cells. The immunoSEQ Assay was used for sequencing of TCRbeta CDR3 regions. TCRdb provides this immuneACCESS table in a form limited to in-frame rearrangements. Some clones are lacking; in checked studies, under half of them reflect an unresolved V gene, and why the rest are absent is not known. The sample table shows roughly 61,000 clones, and 75% to 90% are seen once. The biggest ten clones account for around 0.6% of the sample. Turning to this clone: It lacks a known antigen. No base-level quality is on record; no much larger clone is a single base apart.

Overall study results and their limits: In the 0.1-3.0 mg/kg groups, partial responders had among the lowest normalized peripheral clonal expansion, particularly in CD8+ T cells. After ivuxolimab, expanded clones were on average more numerous among CD8+ T cells than among CD4+ T cells. Low levels of normalized T-cell clonal expansion were also seen in some patients who did not respond. At doses of 0.1 to 3.0 mg/kg, clonal expansion of both CD4+ and CD8+ T cells in blood was seen between baseline and week 6. Antigen specificity was not determined for the clonally expanded peripheral T cells.

The TCR was taken from an adult with an advanced solid tumor such as melanoma, head and neck, liver or kidney cancer. The chain was built from TRBV5-1 and TRBJ1-5; TRBD1 lines up with 8 middle nucleotides. This specimen was CD4+ or CD8+ T cells sorted from blood, taken in a trial of the OX40 agonist ivuxolimab. The CDR3 reads CASRQTGDSNQPQHF. In nucleotide form, the sequence is TGCGCCAGCAGGCAGACAGGGGACAGCAATCAGCCCCAGCATTTT.